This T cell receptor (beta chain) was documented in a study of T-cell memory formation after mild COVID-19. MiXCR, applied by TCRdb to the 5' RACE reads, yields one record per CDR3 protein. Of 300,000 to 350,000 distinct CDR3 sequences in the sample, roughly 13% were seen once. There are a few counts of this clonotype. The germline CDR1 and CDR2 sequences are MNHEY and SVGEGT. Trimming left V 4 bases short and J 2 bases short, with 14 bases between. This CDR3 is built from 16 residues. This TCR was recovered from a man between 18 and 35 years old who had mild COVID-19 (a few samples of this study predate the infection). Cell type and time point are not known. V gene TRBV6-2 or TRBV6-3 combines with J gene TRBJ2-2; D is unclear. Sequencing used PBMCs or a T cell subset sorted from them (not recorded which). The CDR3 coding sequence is TGTGCCAGCAGTTTTTTACAGACGAGAAACACCGGGGAGCTGTTTTTT. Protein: CASSFLQTRNTGELFF.